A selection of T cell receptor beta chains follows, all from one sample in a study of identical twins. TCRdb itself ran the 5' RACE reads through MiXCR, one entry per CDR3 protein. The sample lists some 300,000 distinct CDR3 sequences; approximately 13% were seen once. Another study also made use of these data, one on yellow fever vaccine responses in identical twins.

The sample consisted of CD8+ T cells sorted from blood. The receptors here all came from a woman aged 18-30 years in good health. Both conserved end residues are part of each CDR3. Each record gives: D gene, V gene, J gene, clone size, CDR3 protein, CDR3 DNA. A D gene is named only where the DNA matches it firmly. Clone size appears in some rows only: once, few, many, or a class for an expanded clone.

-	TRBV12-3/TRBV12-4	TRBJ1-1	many	CASSFTGGELNTEAFF	TGTGCCAGCAGTTTTACCGGGGGCGAGTTGAACACTGAAGCTTTCTTT
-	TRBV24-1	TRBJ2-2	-	CATTGTIAGELFF	TGTGCCACTACCGGCACTATCGCCGGGGAGCTGTTTTTT
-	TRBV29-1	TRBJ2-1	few	CSVGRASYNEQFF	TGCAGCGTGGGCAGGGCCTCCTACAATGAGCAGTTCTTC
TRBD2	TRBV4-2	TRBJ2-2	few	CASSQDLGGGWTGELFF	TGTGCCAGCAGCCAAGATCTCGGGGGGGGGTGGACCGGGGAGCTGTTTTTT
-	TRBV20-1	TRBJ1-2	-	CSAPYRDTTNYGYTF	TGCAGTGCCCCTTATCGGGACACAACTAACTATGGCTACACCTTC
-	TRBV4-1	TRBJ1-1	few	CASTSQADMNTEAFF	TGCGCCAGCACCTCTCAGGCAGACATGAACACTGAAGCTTTCTTT
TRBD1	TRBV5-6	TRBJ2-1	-	CASSWGTGAGDEQFF	TGTGCCAGCAGCTGGGGGACAGGGGCGGGGGATGAGCAGTTCTTC
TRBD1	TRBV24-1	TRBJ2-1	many	CATSDGGKTGGSYNEQFF	TGTGCCACCAGTGATGGGGGTAAGACAGGGGGATCCTACAATGAGCAGTTCTTC
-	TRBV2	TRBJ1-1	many	CASSEMENTEAFF	TGTGCCAGCAGTGAGATGGAGAACACTGAAGCTTTCTTT
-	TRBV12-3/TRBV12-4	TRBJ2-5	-	CASTAGQGHPGVETQYF	TGTGCCAGCACCGCAGGGCAGGGCCATCCCGGTGTGGAGACCCAGTACTTC
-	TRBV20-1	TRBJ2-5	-	CSAPGGEEQETQYF	TGCAGTGCTCCCGGCGGGGAGGAACAAGAGACCCAGTACTTC
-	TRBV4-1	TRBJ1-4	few	CASSHQLYVAATNEKLFF	TGCGCCAGCAGCCACCAATTGTATGTAGCTGCAACTAATGAAAAACTGTTTTTT
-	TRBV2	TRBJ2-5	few	CASSDLGPTAAQETQYF	TGTGCCAGCAGTGACTTGGGACCCACGGCAGCCCAAGAGACCCAGTACTTC
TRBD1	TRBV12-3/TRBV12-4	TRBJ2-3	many	CASRESGDRAADTQYF	TGTGCCAGCAGGGAATCGGGTGACAGGGCTGCAGATACGCAGTATTTT
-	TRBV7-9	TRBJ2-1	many	CASSLVSLHEQFF	TGTGCCAGCAGCTTAGTATCCCTGCATGAGCAGTTCTTC
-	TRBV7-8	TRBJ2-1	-	CASSLNPQGGVVIEQFF	TGTGCCAGCAGCTTAAACCCCCAGGGTGGGGTGGTGATTGAGCAGTTCTTC